One and the same sample provided the 9 T cell receptor beta chains below, sequenced in a study of cytomegalovirus exposure and HLA in healthy donors. The PCR ran on 60 Vbeta and 13 Jbeta primers. TCRdb's copy holds only in-frame clones and misses some; the assay was immunoSEQ multiplex PCR. The table lists fewer than 100,000 clones, roughly 80% of them singletons. The sample consisted of PBMCs. The receptor source for this set is a man aged 35 to 55 in good health and CMV-seronegative.

V usage is TRBV5-6 and J usage is TRBJ1-1; D is undetermined. The CDR3 runs to 15 residues. The germline V and J ends were trimmed by 0 bases and 1 base, with 10 bases remaining between them. Germline V lookup: CDR1 SGHDT, CDR2 YYEEEE. In DNA form, the CDR3 reads TGTGCCAGCAGCTTGGATATTTCGGGGAACACTGAAGCTTTCTTT. This sequence encodes CASSLDISGNTEAFF.

This chain joins TRBV15 and TRBJ2-5, with TRBD1 matching 10 bases. This CDR3 comprises 16 residues. Trimming removed 3 bases from V and 2 bases from J; junction bases left unmatched: 6. The V gene's germline CDR1 is LNHNV and CDR2 YYDKDF (reference sequence). The CDR3 sequence is CATSSLPGQGQETQYF. The CDR3 nucleotides read TGTGCCACCAGCAGCCTACCGGGACAGGGGCAAGAGACCCAGTACTTC.

This sequence joins TRBV4-3 and TRBJ1-2; 9 bases fit TRBD1. V was clipped by 0 bases and J by 7 bases; unmatched bases: 9. Germline CDR1 is LGHNA and CDR2 is YSLEER. The CDR3 extends over 16 amino acids. Written as DNA, the CDR3 is TGCGCCAGCAGCCAAGATGCGGTCGGGACAGGGTGTGGCTACACCTTC. Translating gives CASSQDAVGTGCGYTF.

This sequence joins TRBV27 and TRBJ1-1; weak D call: TRBD1 (6 bases). This CDR3 region has 15 residues. V lost 3 bases to trimming and J lost 3 bases, with 14 bases between them. Germline lookup yields CDR1 MNHEY and CDR2 SMNVEV (reference sequence). CDR3 in amino acids: CASSFNPGADTEAFF. In DNA form, the CDR3 reads TGTGCCAGCAGTTTTAACCCAGGGGCGGACACTGAAGCTTTCTTT.

V is TRBV7-2 and J is TRBJ2-5; D possibly corresponds to TRBD1 (6 bases). V lost 2 bases and J 4 bases, leaving 14 bases between the germline ends. Germline V CDR1 and CDR2: SGHTA, FQGNSA. There are 15 residues in the CDR3. CDR3: CASSLTRQDPETQYF. The CDR3 nucleotides read TGTGCCAGCAGCTTAACCCGACAGGACCCAGAGACCCAGTACTTC.

This clone was picked up a small number of times. The V gene is TRBV11-2, the J gene TRBJ2-7, with 9 positions matching TRBD1. CDR1 is SGHAT, CDR2 FQNNGV, per germline. The V gene end was trimmed by 1 base and the J gene end by 5 bases; junction bases not matched to a gene: 6. CDR3 size: 15 residues. The CDR3 DNA reads as TGTGCCAGCAGCTTAGCGGGACAGGGACTCCACGAGCAGTACTTC. Translated: CASSLAGQGLHEQYF.

This chain joins TRBV9 and TRBJ2-2; 10 bases line up with TRBD2. V lost 9 bases, J lost 0 bases, and 2 bases stayed unmatched. The CDR3 is 14 residues long. The V gene's germline CDR1 is SGDLS and CDR2 YYNGEE. CDR3 in DNA: TGTGCCACTGGGACTAGCGCGAACACCGGGGAGCTGTTTTTT. Its protein product is CATGTSANTGELFF.

The chain joins TRBV5-4 to TRBJ2-1; TRBD2 aligns across 11 bases. The germline V gene encodes CDR1 SGHNT and CDR2 YYREEE (reference sequence). Trimming removed 4 bases from V and 0 bases from J; junction bases left unmatched: 9. The CDR3 length is 18 residues. The DNA for the CDR3 is TGTGCCAGCAGCCTCGGGACTAGCGGTGTAAACTCCTACAATGAGCAGTTCTTC. It translates to CASSLGTSGVNSYNEQFF. The whole variable domain, filled in from reference TRBV5-4 and TRBJ2-1, reads ETGVTQSPTHLIKTRGQQVTLRCSSQSGHNTVSWYQQALGQGPQFIFQYYREEENGRGNFPPRFSGLQFPNYSSELNVNALELDDSALYLCASSLGTSGVNSYNEQFFGPGTRLTVL.

Turning to this clone: This same CDR3 is encoded by further DNA sequences in the sample. The chain employs TRBV5-1 and TRBJ2-3; TRBD1 agrees at 8 bases. The CDR3 consists of 14 residues. The ends lost 4 bases at V and 2 bases at J; junction bases unmatched: 3. CDR1 is SGHRS, CDR2 YFSETQ, per germline. CDR3 sequence reads: CASSRDRSTDTQYF. The CDR3 bases are TGCGCCAGCAGCAGGGACAGGTCCACAGATACGCAGTATTTT.